This TCR beta chain was obtained from a study of CD8 T cells in ankylosing spondylitis. Points from the study as a whole: Typical of ankylosing spondylitis blood, it appeared, was a TCR beta motif of roughly eight highly homologous variants.

This clonotype was counted many times. Its specificity is not known. The V and J ends lost 7 bases and 6 bases respectively, with 8 bases between them. CDR3 length equals 10 residues. The germline V gene encodes CDR1 DFQATT and CDR2 SNEGSKA (reference sequence). Quantitative 5'-RACE with molecular barcodes produced the TCR beta libraries. TCRdb re-called the 5' RACE reads through MiXCR, storing one row per CDR3 protein. The sample consists of 200,000 to 250,000 distinct CDR3 sequences, roughly a tenth of them appearing once. Sequences were obtained from blood, either unsorted or a sorted T cell fraction (not recorded which). The clonotype originates from a male donor with ankylosing spondylitis or in good health (not recorded which). The rearrangement joins TRBV20-1 to TRBJ2-3; D is unresolved. The CDR3 spells CSVPVDTQYF. In DNA, the CDR3 is TGCAGTGTCCCGGTGGATACGCAGTATTTT.